These 16 T cell receptor beta chains were sequenced from one sample in a study of identical twins. One entry per CDR3 protein, called by TCRdb with MiXCR from the 5' RACE reads. Of about 890,000 distinct CDR3 sequences listed, roughly an eighth are singletons. These same data were also listed under a study on yellow fever vaccine responses in identical twins.

Sequenced material: PBMCs. These receptors all stem from a woman aged 18-30 years in good health.

V usage is TRBV5-1 and J usage is TRBJ2-7; no definite D call. With 8 bases removed from V and 6 bases from J, the gap between germline ends came to 21 bases. Germline V gene lookup returns CDR1 SGHRS and CDR2 YFSETQ. This CDR3 has 14 amino acids. DNA for the CDR3: TGCGCCAGTACCATCGGACGAGGCATGAGCGAGCAGTACGTC. This translates into CASTIGRGMSEQYV.

This rearrangement joins TRBV5-1 to TRBJ2-7, with 10 bases matching TRBD1. The ends lost 3 bases at V and 3 bases at J; junction bases unmatched: 6. The CDR3 contains 15 residues. From germline, CDR1 is SGHRS and CDR2 YFSETQ. The CDR3, as DNA: TGCGCCAGCAGCTGTGACAGGGGGCCAATCTACGAGCAGTACGTC. It translates to CASSCDRGPIYEQYV.

The chain uses TRBV12-3 or TRBV12-4 and TRBJ1-1, with 7 bases aligning to TRBD1. The junction had 11 bases not matched to a gene; V was cut back by 6 bases and J by 4 bases. The CDR3 has 15 amino acids. The CDR3: CASSNRDSGVTEAFF. CDR3 DNA sequence: TGTGCCAGCAGCAACCGGGACAGTGGTGTCACTGAAGCTTTCTTT.

This clonotype has only a few counts. The V call is TRBV7-9, the J call TRBJ1-2, with D uncertain. CDR1 is SEHNR and CDR2 is FQNEAQ in the germline V gene (reference sequence). This CDR3 has 14 residues. The germline V and J ends were trimmed by 1 base and 1 base, with 7 bases remaining between them. CDR3 protein: CASSLESDNYGYTF. The CDR3 nucleotides read TGTGCCAGCAGCTTAGAGTCGGATAACTATGGCTACACCTTC.

This clonotype was detected a few times. V usage is TRBV7-9 and J usage is TRBJ2-7; D perhaps matches TRBD2 (6 bases). This CDR3 region has 14 residues. With 1 base removed from V and 2 bases from J, the gap between germline ends came to 9 bases. Germline loops: CDR1 SEHNR, CDR2 FQNEAQ (reference sequence). CDR3 DNA sequence: TGTGCCAGCAGCTTAGTAACGGGGGCCTACGAGCAGTACTTC. Amino acids: CASSLVTGAYEQYF.

This clonotype was observed a few times. The V gene is TRBV3-1, the J gene TRBJ2-4; TRBD1 aligns across 10 bases. CDR1 is LGHDT and CDR2 is YNNKEL in the germline V gene (reference sequence). Losses at the gene ends were 5 bases for V and 6 bases for J; bases not matched to a gene: 10. CDR3 length: 16 residues. The DNA for the CDR3 is TGTGCCAGCAGCAAGGGACCGGGACAGGGGATAAACATTCAGTACTTC. Residues: CASSKGPGQGINIQYF.

There are a few counts of this clonotype. The rearrangement links TRBV28 to TRBJ2-3, with 8 bases matching TRBD1. Trimming removed 5 bases from V and 2 bases from J; junction bases left unmatched: 12. Germline CDR1 reads MDHEN; CDR2 reads SYDVKM. The CDR3 is made up of 17 amino acids. CDR3 protein: CASSPSGQGETTDTQYF. The CDR3 nucleotides read TGTGCCAGCAGTCCGTCCGGACAGGGCGAAACCACAGATACGCAGTATTTT.

This clonotype was detected only a few times. The chain combines TRBV2 with TRBJ2-7, with 9 bases fitting TRBD2. CDR3 length equals 12 residues. The germline CDR1 and CDR2 sequences are SNHLY and FYNNEI. The CDR3 is CASIGERGAPHV. The CDR3 nucleotides are TGTGCCAGCATAGGCGAGCGGGGGGCCCCCCACGTC.

The genes are TRBV6-5 and TRBJ2-2; D may be TRBD1 (5 bases). CDR1 and CDR2 (germline): MNHEY, SVGAGI. The V gene lost 0 bases and the J gene lost 2 bases, with 10 bases spanning the gap. CDR3 length: 16 amino acids. As DNA, the CDR3 is TGTGCCAGCAGTTACTCTGCAGGGCGAAACACCGGGGAGCTGTTTTTT. Residues: CASSYSAGRNTGELFF.

This chain links TRBV7-9 with TRBJ1-2, with 7 bases that match TRBD1. The germline CDR1 and CDR2 sequences are SEHNR and FQNEAQ (reference sequence). The CDR3 runs to 14 residues. The V gene end was trimmed by 9 bases and the J gene end by 5 bases; junction bases not matched to a gene: 12. The CDR3 sequence: CASLPTGDPYGYTF. In DNA form, the CDR3 reads TGTGCCAGTCTACCCACAGGGGACCCGTATGGCTACACCTTC. Drawing the rest from reference TRBV7-9 and TRBJ1-2, the complete variable domain is DTGVSQNPRHKITKRGQNVTFRCDPISEHNRLYWYRQTLGQGPEFLTYFQNEAQLEKSRLLSDRFSAERPKGSFSTLEIQRTEQGDSAMYLCASLPTGDPYGYTFGSGTRLTVV.

This clonotype was observed a few times. This rearrangement joins TRBV10-3 to TRBJ1-6; 8 bases are shared with TRBD1. This CDR3 comprises 12 residues. Germline CDR1 reads ENHRY; CDR2 reads SYGVKD. After removal of 3 bases from V and 12 bases from J, the junction contained 1 base not matched to a gene. DNA of the CDR3: TGTGCCATCAGTGACGGACAGGGACCCCTCCACTTT. Amino acid sequence: CAISDGQGPLHF.

This rearrangement joins TRBV5-1 to TRBJ1-1, with TRBD1 as a possible D gene (5 bases). Germline assignment: CDR1 SGHRS and CDR2 YFSETQ. Trimming removed 0 bases at V and 8 bases at J, with 11 bases between. This CDR3 has 13 residues. The CDR3 spells CASSLALGGEAFF. The CDR3 DNA reads as TGCGCCAGCAGCTTGGCCTTGGGGGGAGAAGCTTTCTTT.

The chain recombines TRBV3-1 with TRBJ1-5; D is unresolved. CDR1 and CDR2 from the germline V gene are LGHDT and YNNKEL (reference sequence). This CDR3 has 15 amino acids. V dropped 1 base and J dropped 6 bases, with 13 bases sitting between them. The CDR3 reads CASSQGTAGSQPQHF. The DNA for the CDR3 is TGTGCCAGCAGCCAAGGTACAGCTGGGAGTCAGCCCCAGCATTTT.

This clonotype was observed many times. The chain links TRBV3-1 to TRBJ2-2; D gene ambiguous. With 0 bases removed from V and 7 bases from J, the gap between germline ends came to 3 bases. CDR3 length: 12 residues. Germline CDR1 reads LGHDT; CDR2 reads YNNKEL (reference sequence). Here the CDR3 reads CASSQENGELFF. Written as DNA, the CDR3 is TGTGCCAGCAGCCAAGAAAACGGGGAGCTGTTTTTT.

This clonotype was observed a few times. The chain has TRBV11-2 and TRBJ2-7; 13 positions agree with TRBD2. Germline V CDR1 and CDR2: SGHAT, FQNNGV. V was clipped by 2 bases and J by 5 bases; unmatched bases: 9. This CDR3 is built from 17 residues. DNA of the CDR3: TGTGCCAGCAGCTTAAGGCGGAACGGACTAGCGGGAGACGAGCAGTACTTC. Translated, it gives CASSLRRNGLAGDEQYF.

The chain employs TRBV19 and TRBJ1-2; 7 bases line up with TRBD1. V shed 7 bases, J shed 7 bases, and the junction held 12 bases outside the gene matches. Looked up from germline, CDR1 is LNHDA and CDR2 is SQIVND (reference sequence). The CDR3 loop spans 14 amino acids. The CDR3 loop is CASTLDRAVGGYTF. The DNA for the CDR3 is TGTGCCAGTACCCTCGACAGGGCGGTTGGTGGCTACACCTTC.